This entry lists 28 T cell receptor beta chains sequenced from one sample in a study of blood T cells in healthy people across ages. Combining a sample-barcoded 5' primer with a J-beta primer mix, a second PCR ran for 7 to 11 cycles. In TCRdb, the 5' RACE reads were re-called with MiXCR into one record per CDR3 protein. Here the sample spans about 940,000 distinct CDR3 sequences, around 48% being singletons. The sample consisted of blood. Receptors were obtained from a young man in good health.

This clonotype was detected ten times or more. CDR3 coding DNA: TGTGCCAGCAGTTTACAGGGCTATGGCTACACCTTC. Translation: CASSLQGYGYTF. The V gene is TRBV12-3 or TRBV12-4, the J gene TRBJ1-2; weak D call: TRBD1 (5 bases). The V end was cut by 2 bases, the J end by 4 bases, with 5 bases between. The CDR3 extends over 12 amino acids.

The chain carries TRBV20-1 and TRBJ2-7; 8 bases agree with TRBD2. V shed 1 base and J 3 bases; nucleotides not matched to a gene: 5. This CDR3 has 14 residues. The V gene's germline CDR1 is DFQATT and CDR2 SNEGSKA (reference sequence). The CDR3 DNA is TGCAGTGCTAGAGGAAGCGGGGGCCGCTACGAGCAGTACTTC. Translated: CSARGSGGRYEQYF.

The chain joins TRBV6-5 to TRBJ1-2, with 12 nucleotides matching TRBD1. The germline gives CDR1 MNHEY, CDR2 SVGAGI. V was pared by 7 bases and J by 6 bases, with 9 bases of the junction left unmatched. The CDR3 extends over 15 amino acids. The CDR3 region has the DNA TGTGCCAGCATTGGATCCGGGACAGGGGGCGATGGCTACACCTTC. Its protein product is CASIGSGTGGDGYTF.

V and J are TRBV20-1 and TRBJ2-1; D is possibly TRBD1 or TRBD2 (6 bases each). The CDR3 runs to 16 residues. Germline CDR1 is DFQATT and CDR2 is SNEGSKA (reference sequence). The V end was cut by 0 bases, the J end by 6 bases, with 18 bases between. CDR3 in DNA: TGCAGTGCTAGAGATCCCGGGGGACATACCATCAATGAGCAGTTCTTC. Its translation is CSARDPGGHTINEQFF.

V is TRBV20-1 and J is TRBJ2-1; D not resolved. Germline V gene lookup returns CDR1 DFQATT and CDR2 SNEGSKA (reference sequence). Trimming took 0 bases from V and 8 from J, leaving 14 bases between them. The CDR3 has 14 residues. CDR3 sequence reads: CSARDRTVSHEQFF. CDR3 bases: TGCAGTGCTAGAGATAGAACTGTCTCCCATGAGCAGTTCTTC.

Worth noting for this clonotype: A read error may account for a junction end that differs from germline. The rearrangement uses TRBV2 and TRBJ1-1; D is perhaps TRBD1 (6 bases). This CDR3 contains 14 residues. Looked up from germline, CDR1 is SNHLY and CDR2 is FYNNEI. CDR3 sequence: CARSGYRVSTEAFF. In nucleotides, the CDR3 is TGTGCCCGCAGTGGGTACAGGGTGAGCACTGAAGCTTTCTTT.

This clonotype was seen at least ten times. The CDR3 is CASSSTVALNEQFF. The CDR3 DNA reads TGTGCCAGCAGCTCCACCGTAGCCCTGAATGAGCAGTTCTTC. The chain has TRBV5-6 and TRBJ2-1; no reliable D call. The length of the CDR3 is 14 residues. V was shortened by 3 bases and J by 7 bases, with 14 bases between the two germline ends. Per germline, CDR1 SGHDT and CDR2 YYEEEE.

The J gene is TRBJ1-2, the V gene TRBV12-3 or TRBV12-4; maybe TRBD1 (5 bases). This CDR3 is 14 amino acids long. Trimming cost V 6 bases and J 4 bases, with 15 bases left between them. In nucleotides, the CDR3 is TGTGCCAGCAGCAATCAACCAGGGACCTATGGCTACACCTTC. Translating gives CASSNQPGTYGYTF.

This clonotype has just a few counts. The rearrangement links TRBV4-3 to TRBJ1-4; D is unclear. V lost 1 base, J lost 6 bases, and 6 bases lay in between. CDR1 and CDR2 from the germline V gene are LGHNA and YSLEER. The length of the CDR3 is 13 residues. The CDR3 DNA is TGCGCCAGCAGCCAAGGAAAGGATGAAAAACTGTTTTTT. The encoded protein is CASSQGKDEKLFF.

The gene calls are TRBV6-2 or TRBV6-3 and TRBJ1-2, with 9 bases fitting TRBD1. Losses at the gene ends were 6 bases for V and 3 bases for J; bases not matched to a gene: 8. Germline CDR1 MNHEY, CDR2 SVGEGT. This CDR3 spans 15 amino acids. CDR3 sequence reads: CASRYGDRADYGYTF. The CDR3 DNA reads TGTGCCAGCAGATATGGGGACAGGGCCGACTATGGCTACACCTTC.

The chain links TRBV12-3 or TRBV12-4 to TRBJ2-4; D assignment may be TRBD1 or TRBD2 (6 bases each). V was pared by 5 bases and J by 6 bases, with 23 bases between. CDR3 size: 17 residues. CDR3 DNA: TGTGCCAGCAGTAGGAATATAGGGGGGCGCAGTTCAAACATTCAGTACTTC. Protein sequence: CASSRNIGGRSSNIQYF.

The chain uses TRBV7-2 and TRBJ2-7, with D perhaps matching TRBD2 (5 bases). Germline V gene data show CDR1 as SGHTA and CDR2 as FQGNSA. The CDR3 covers 13 residues. V lost 5 bases and J lost 5, with 13 bases in between. CDR3 amino acids: CASSPGPGNEQYF. The CDR3 region has the DNA TGTGCCAGCAGCCCCGGGCCGGGGAACGAGCAGTACTTC.

V usage is TRBV29-1 and J usage is TRBJ2-7, with no clear D. The germline V gene has CDR1 SQVTM and CDR2 ANQGSEA. The CDR3 sequence is 13 residues long. V lost 2 bases to trimming and J lost 0 bases, with 8 bases between them. The CDR3: CSVERRHSYEQYF. CDR3 coding DNA: TGCAGCGTTGAAAGGAGACACTCCTACGAGCAGTACTTC.

This clonotype was found a few times. This chain uses TRBV10-3 with TRBJ2-7; 8 bases fit TRBD1. The CDR3 has 12 residues. J lost 7 bases, V lost 4 bases, and 3 bases had no gene match. Per the germline V gene, CDR1 is ENHRY and CDR2 is SYGVKD. The CDR3 reads CAISGTGFEQYF. DNA of the CDR3: TGTGCCATCAGTGGGACAGGGTTTGAGCAGTACTTC.

V gene TRBV5-1 combines with J gene TRBJ1-4; no firm D call. The CDR3 has 14 amino acids. From germline, CDR1 is SGHRS and CDR2 YFSETQ. V was trimmed by 4 bases and J by 6 bases, leaving 13 bases between them. The CDR3 loop is CASSPGSHDEKLFF. CDR3 DNA: TGCGCCAGCAGCCCTGGATCACACGATGAAAAACTGTTTTTT.

A few counts support this clonotype. The chain links TRBV20-1 to TRBJ1-2; D is unresolved. Germline V lookup: CDR1 DFQATT, CDR2 SNEGSKA (reference sequence). There are 12 residues in the CDR3. The V end lost 5 bases, the J end lost 0 bases, and 7 bases lay between the germline ends. The CDR3 reads CSAYETNYGYTF. The CDR3 coding sequence is TGCAGTGCTTACGAGACTAACTATGGCTACACCTTC.

The chain uses TRBV4-2 and TRBJ2-7; 8 bases agree with TRBD1. Trimming cost V 3 bases and J 7 bases; bases outside gene matches: 11. CDR3 size: 15 residues. In germline, CDR1 is LGHNA, CDR2 YNFKEQ. CDR3 coding DNA: TGTGCCAGCAGCCAGGATGGACAGGGCGTGGGAGAGCAGTACTTC. Amino acids: CASSQDGQGVGEQYF.

In this sample, this clonotype turned up once. The gene calls are TRBV9 and TRBJ1-4; no clear D gene. Germline V gene sequence: CDR1 SGDLS, CDR2 YYNGEE. The length of the CDR3 is 14 residues. Trimming shortened V by 0 bases and J by 8 bases, and 11 bases separated the two germline ends. In DNA, the CDR3 is TGTGCCAGCAGCGTAGGAGTTGGCGAGGAAAAACTGTTTTTT. This encodes CASSVGVGEEKLFF.

This clonotype was observed a few times. The chain recombines TRBV2 with TRBJ2-7, with D unclear. V dropped 7 bases and J dropped 0 bases, with 13 bases sitting between them. CDR1 SNHLY and CDR2 FYNNEI come from the germline V gene. The CDR3 is 14 residues long. This chain's CDR3 is CASMEGPSSYEQYF. DNA of the CDR3: TGTGCCAGCATGGAAGGGCCTAGCTCCTACGAGCAGTACTTC.

The J gene is TRBJ2-7, the V gene TRBV7-9; D ambiguous. The ends were cut back, 3 bases at V and 5 bases at J, with 5 bases in the middle. Germline loops: CDR1 SEHNR, CDR2 FQNEAQ (reference sequence). CDR3 length: 11 amino acids. The CDR3, as DNA: TGTGCCAGCAGCTTGCAGCACGAGCAGTACTTC. It encodes CASSLQHEQYF.

The count of this clonotype is one. The gene calls are TRBV12-3 or TRBV12-4 and TRBJ2-6; 7 bases align to TRBD1. Losses at the gene ends were 6 bases for V and 2 bases for J; bases not matched to a gene: 4. This CDR3 spans 15 amino acids. In nucleotides, the CDR3 is TGTGCCAGCAGGCGCGACAGGGCTGGGGCCAACGTCCTGACTTTC. Translating it yields CASRRDRAGANVLTF.

The chain joins TRBV27 to TRBJ2-7; TRBD2 matches at 8 bases. Trimming took 8 bases from V and 0 from J; bases not matched to a gene: 3. There are 13 residues in the CDR3. Germline V gene lookup returns CDR1 MNHEY and CDR2 SMNVEV (reference sequence). The DNA for the CDR3 is TGTGCCAGCGCGGGGGGCGGCTCCTACGAGCAGTACTTC. Amino acid sequence: CASAGGGSYEQYF.

The chain links TRBV3-1 to TRBJ1-6; no definite D call. The V and J ends lost 4 bases and 5 bases respectively, with 15 bases between them. Germline V lookup: CDR1 LGHDT, CDR2 YNNKEL (reference sequence). The CDR3 extends over 16 amino acids. CDR3 DNA sequence: TGTGCCAGCAGCCCCGTTCCTGGCGGGAATAATTCACCCCTCCACTTT. It encodes CASSPVPGGNNSPLHF.

The chain has TRBV6-5 and TRBJ2-3, with unresolved D. This CDR3 has 13 amino acids. The ends were cut back, 5 bases at V and 4 bases at J, with 10 bases in the middle. Germline lookup yields CDR1 MNHEY and CDR2 SVGAGI. This chain's CDR3 is CASSPDLPDTQYF. CDR3 nucleotide sequence: TGTGCCAGCAGTCCCGACTTACCAGATACGCAGTATTTT.

The chain uses TRBV7-2 and TRBJ2-3; 9 nucleotides agree with TRBD2. The V and J ends lost 5 bases and 2 bases, in that order; junction bases with no gene match: 11. Germline lookup yields CDR1 SGHTA and CDR2 FQGNSA. This CDR3 is built from 17 residues. CDR3 region: CASSPRAGGTHTDTQYF. DNA for the CDR3: TGTGCCAGCAGCCCGCGGGCGGGGGGGACCCACACAGATACGCAGTATTTT.

This clonotype has at least ten counts. The V gene is TRBV5-1, the J gene TRBJ2-7; D uncertain. The V and J ends lost 4 bases and 6 bases respectively, with 20 bases between them. In germline, CDR1 is SGHRS, CDR2 YFSETQ. The CDR3 spans 15 residues. The CDR3 coding sequence is TGCGCCAGCAGCGACTCGACTGGTCGGAGTAGCGAGCAGTACTTC. Translation gives CASSDSTGRSSEQYF.

The chain recombines TRBV7-9 with TRBJ2-1; D might be TRBD1 (5 bases). CDR3 size: 14 residues. CDR1 is SEHNR and CDR2 is FQNEAQ in the germline V gene (reference sequence). Trimming removed 4 bases from V and 10 bases from J, with 17 bases in between. CDR3 loop: CASSSGLGVDEQFF. CDR3 DNA sequence: TGTGCCAGCAGCTCAGGTTTAGGGGTGGACGAGCAGTTCTTC. The full variable domain, with the rest looked up from reference TRBV7-9 and TRBJ2-1, is DTGVSQNPRHKITKRGQNVTFRCDPISEHNRLYWYRQTLGQGPEFLTYFQNEAQLEKSRLLSDRFSAERPKGSFSTLEIQRTEQGDSAMYLCASSSGLGVDEQFFGPGTRLTVL.

There are a few counts of this clonotype. V gene TRBV9 combines with J gene TRBJ1-1, with D possibly TRBD1 on 5 matching bases. Trimming cost V 1 base and J 4 bases, with 14 bases left between them. The length of the CDR3 is 15 residues. Germline assignment: CDR1 SGDLS and CDR2 YYNGEE. The CDR3 DNA reads as TGTGCCAGCAGCGTAATAGGGGTTGTGGTCACTGAAGCTTTCTTT. Protein: CASSVIGVVVTEAFF.